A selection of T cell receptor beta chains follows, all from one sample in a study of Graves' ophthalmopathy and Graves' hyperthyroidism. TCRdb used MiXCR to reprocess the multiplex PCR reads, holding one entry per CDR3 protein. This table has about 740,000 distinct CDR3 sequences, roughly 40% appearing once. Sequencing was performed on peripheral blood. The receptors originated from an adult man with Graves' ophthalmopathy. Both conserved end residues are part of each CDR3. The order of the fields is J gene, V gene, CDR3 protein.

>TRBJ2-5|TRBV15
CATSRDAVGRAAASKGETQYF
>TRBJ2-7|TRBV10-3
CAISGGTGVQEQYF
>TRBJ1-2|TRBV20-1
CSARDRGYGYTF
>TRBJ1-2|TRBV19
CASSIAGTDLHGYTF
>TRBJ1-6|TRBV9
CASSVGPDPENSPLHF
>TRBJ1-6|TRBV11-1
CASSLNRDRSPLHF
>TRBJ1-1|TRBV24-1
CATSDPAATGEAFF
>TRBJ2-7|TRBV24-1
CATTPKGQGISYEQYF
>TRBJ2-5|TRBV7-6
CASSLELGFQEAQYF
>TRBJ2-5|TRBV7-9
CASSSGTVTNF
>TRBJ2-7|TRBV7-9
CASSGIPGVQYF
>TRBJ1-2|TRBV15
CATSRKGTGVNYGYTF
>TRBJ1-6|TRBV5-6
CASSSGDGSYNSPLHF
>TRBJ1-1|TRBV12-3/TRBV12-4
CASSLSGSGTEAFF
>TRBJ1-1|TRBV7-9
CASSPRQGAYTEAFF
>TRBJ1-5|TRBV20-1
CSAREVRNNQPQHF
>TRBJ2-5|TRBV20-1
CSARGHAGNQETQYF
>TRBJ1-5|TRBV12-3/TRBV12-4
CASRAGVKPQHF
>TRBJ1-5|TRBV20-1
CSARWVGGNQPQHF
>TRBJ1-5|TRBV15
CATSKTGGGNQPQHF
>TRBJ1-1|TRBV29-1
CSVTGGRAEAFF
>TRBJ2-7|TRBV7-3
CASRPDPYEQYF
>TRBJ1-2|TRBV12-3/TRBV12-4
CASSFRGNYGYTF
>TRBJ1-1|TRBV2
CASSHDRGNTEAFF
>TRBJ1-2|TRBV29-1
CSLGQKNYGYTF
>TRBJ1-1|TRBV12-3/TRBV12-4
CASSSGRRAFF
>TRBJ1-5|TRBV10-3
CAISDGDTNQPQHF
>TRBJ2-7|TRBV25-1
CASSPGRDHSYEQYF
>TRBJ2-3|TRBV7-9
CASSTTSGRASRDTQYF
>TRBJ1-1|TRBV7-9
CASSLQGLGFVNTEAFF
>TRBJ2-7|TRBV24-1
CATRAASGIYEQYF
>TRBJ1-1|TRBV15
CATSRDRRTEAFF
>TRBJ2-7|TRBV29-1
CSVGQNEGEQYF
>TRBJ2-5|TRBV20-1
CSAVTGGRGTQYF
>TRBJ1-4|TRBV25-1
CASSSGTGDDEKLFF
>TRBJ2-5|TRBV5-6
CASSVGVTQYF
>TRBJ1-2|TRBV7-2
CASSRDRASGYTF
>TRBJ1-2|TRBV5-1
CASSLEGLFYGYTF
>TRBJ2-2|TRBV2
CASSSRVTGELFF
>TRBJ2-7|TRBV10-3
CASSDGQGLAYEQYF
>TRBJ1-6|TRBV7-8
CASTTGGMDSPLHF
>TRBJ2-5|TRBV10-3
CAISESSGTKQETQYF
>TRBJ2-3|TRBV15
CATSGGDTGFTDTQYF
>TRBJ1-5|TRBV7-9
CASSFGQASNQPQHF
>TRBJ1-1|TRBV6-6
CASSYSKRPNTEAFF